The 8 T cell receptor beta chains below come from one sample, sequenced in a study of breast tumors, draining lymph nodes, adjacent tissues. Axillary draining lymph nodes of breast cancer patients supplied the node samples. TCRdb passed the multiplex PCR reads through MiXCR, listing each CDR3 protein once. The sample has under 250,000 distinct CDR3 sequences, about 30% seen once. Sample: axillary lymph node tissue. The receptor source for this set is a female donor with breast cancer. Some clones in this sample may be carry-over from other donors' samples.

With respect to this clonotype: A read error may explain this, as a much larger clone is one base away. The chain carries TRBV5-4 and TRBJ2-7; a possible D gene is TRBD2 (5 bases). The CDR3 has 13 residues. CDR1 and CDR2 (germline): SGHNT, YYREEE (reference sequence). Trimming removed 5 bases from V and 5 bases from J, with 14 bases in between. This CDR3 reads CASSLRTADEQYF. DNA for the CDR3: TGTGCCAGCAGTCTACGGACTGCCGACGAGCAGTACTTC.

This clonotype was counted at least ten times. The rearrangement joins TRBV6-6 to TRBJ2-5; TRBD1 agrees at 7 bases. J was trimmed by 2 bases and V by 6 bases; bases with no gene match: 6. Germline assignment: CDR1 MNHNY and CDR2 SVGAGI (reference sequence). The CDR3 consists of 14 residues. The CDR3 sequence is CASRRPGQQETQYF. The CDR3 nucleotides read TGTGCCAGCAGGAGGCCGGGACAGCAAGAGACCCAGTACTTC.

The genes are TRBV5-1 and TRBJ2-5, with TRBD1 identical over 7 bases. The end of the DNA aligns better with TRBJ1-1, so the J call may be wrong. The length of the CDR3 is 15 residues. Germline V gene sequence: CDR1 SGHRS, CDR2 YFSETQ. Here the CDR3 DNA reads TGCGCCAGCAGCTTGGTCAGGGGGTCGGGCACTGAAGCTTTCTTT. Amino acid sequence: CASSLVRGSGTEAFF.

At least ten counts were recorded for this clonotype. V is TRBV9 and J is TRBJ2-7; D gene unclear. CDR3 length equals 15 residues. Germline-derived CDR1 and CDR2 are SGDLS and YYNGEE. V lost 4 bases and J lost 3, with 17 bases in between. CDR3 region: CASSFGPDQHYEQYF. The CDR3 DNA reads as TGTGCCAGCAGCTTCGGGCCAGACCAACACTACGAGCAGTACTTC.

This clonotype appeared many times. The CDR3 spells CSASSGGGPYNEQFF. As DNA, the CDR3 is TGCAGTGCTAGTAGTGGCGGGGGCCCGTACAATGAGCAGTTCTTC. This sequence joins TRBV20-1 and TRBJ2-1; possible D gene TRBD2, 7 bases. The germline V gene encodes CDR1 DFQATT and CDR2 SNEGSKA (reference sequence). V dropped 3 bases and J dropped 4 bases, with 16 bases sitting between them. CDR3 length: 15 residues.

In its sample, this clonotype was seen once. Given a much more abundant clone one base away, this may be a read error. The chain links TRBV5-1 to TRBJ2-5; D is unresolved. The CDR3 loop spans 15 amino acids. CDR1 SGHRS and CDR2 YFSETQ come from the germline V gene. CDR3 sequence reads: CASSLSPIQQGTQYF. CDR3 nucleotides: TGCGCCAGCAGCTTGTCTCCTATACAACAAGGGACCCAGTACTTC.

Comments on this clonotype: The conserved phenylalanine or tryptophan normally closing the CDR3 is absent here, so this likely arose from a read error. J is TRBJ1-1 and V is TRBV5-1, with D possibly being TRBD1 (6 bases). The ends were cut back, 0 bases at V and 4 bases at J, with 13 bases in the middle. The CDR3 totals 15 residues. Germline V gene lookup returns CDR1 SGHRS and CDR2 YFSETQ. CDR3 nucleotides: TGCGCCAGCAGCTTGGGACACAGGGACTCCACTGAAGCTTTCTTG. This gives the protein CASSLGHRDSTEAFL.

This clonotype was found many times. CDR3 coding DNA: TGTGCCATCATGACTAGCGGTACGACTGCCTACGAGCAGTACTTC. This codes for CAIMTSGTTAYEQYF. V usage is TRBV10-3 and J usage is TRBJ2-7; TRBD2 aligns across 9 bases. Per the germline V gene, CDR1 is ENHRY and CDR2 is SYGVKD. The CDR3 covers 15 residues. With V trimmed by 7 bases and J by 2 bases, 9 bases remained unmatched.